The present T cell receptor beta chain was sequenced within a study of Ad26.COV2.S vaccination and SARS-CoV-2 variants. For the study at large: Once or twice, 56 days apart, Ad26.COV2.S was delivered intramuscularly. Broader study findings: Measurement of non-spike TCR breadth gave similar results in vaccine and placebo recipients.

The CDR3 covers 15 residues. Germline V gene lookup returns CDR1 MDHEN and CDR2 SYDVKM. Using immunoSEQ multiplex PCR, the repertoire was profiled, and TCRdb retains in-frame clones only, with some absent. This sample has roughly 510,000 clones; around 85% occur once, and the top ten carry roughly 13%. This clone showed up just once. What it binds is unknown. The junction shows a germline mismatch at one end, possibly a read error. The sample's treatment: around 19 received Ad26.COV2.S at low or high dose, single or two shots; roughly 5 received placebo; per-sample allocation not given. Sampling was performed 63 days after the first vaccine or placebo injection.

The TCR sequence derives from a person between 18 and 65 years old who received the Ad26.COV2.S COVID-19 vaccine or a placebo. The sample consisted of peripheral blood, taken in a trial of Ad26.COV2.S vaccine versus placebo. The chain carries TRBV28 and TRBJ2-1; D is undetermined. For the CDR3, the DNA is TGTGCCAGCAGATTTTCCGGGCCCTCCCACAATGAGCAGTTCTTC. Translating it yields CASRFSGPSHNEQFF.